This T cell receptor (beta chain) stems from a study of T cells in Graves' hyperthyroidism and ophthalmopathy. Researchers amplified the TCR beta CDR3 regions from RNA transcripts. First-round RT-PCR with HTBI primers amplified the TCR CDR3 region. Each CDR3 protein is one row after TCRdb ran MiXCR on the multiplex PCR reads. The sample shows about 270,000 distinct CDR3 sequences, 20% to 25% of them seen only once. The CDR3 loop spans 18 amino acids. The V and J ends lost 6 bases and 0 bases respectively, with 18 bases between them. The germline gives CDR1 MNHNS, CDR2 SASEGT. This clonotype was recorded at least ten times.

The TCR sequence derives from a man younger than 40 with Graves' ophthalmopathy. The chain couples TRBV6-1 to TRBJ1-6; D is unresolved. Sequencing used blood. The CDR3 DNA reads TGTGCCAGCAGCGACCGTTTGCGGACGAGCTCCTATAATTCACCCCTCCACTTT. Protein: CASSDRLRTSSYNSPLHF.